A selection of T cell receptor beta chains follows, all from one sample in a study of cytomegalovirus exposure and HLA in healthy donors. Sequencing was performed with immunoSEQ multiplex PCR; in TCRdb, only in-frame clones are kept and a portion is missing. The sample contains under 150,000 clones, about 79% of which appear only once. The sequenced sample consisted of PBMCs. The origin of the receptors is a man younger than 30 in good health and CMV-seronegative. Each CDR3 is given with its conserved first and last residue. The D gene is left open where the match is weak. A row's size may be missing; if present it is once, few, many or a size class.

D gene: NA
clone size: NA
J gene: TRBJ2-1
V gene: TRBV7-2
CDR3 protein: CASSLAHGVEQFF
CDR3 DNA: TGTGCCAGCAGCTTAGCGCACGGGGTTGAGCAGTTCTTC

D gene: TRBD1
clone size: NA
J gene: TRBJ2-5
V gene: TRBV7-3
CDR3 protein: CASSSTTGKTQYF
CDR3 DNA: TGTGCCAGCAGCTCAACGACAGGGAAGACCCAGTACTTC

D gene: NA
clone size: once
J gene: TRBJ1-5
V gene: TRBV9
CDR3 protein: CASSRYAGRLYSNQPQHF
CDR3 DNA: TGTGCCAGCAGCCGCTATGCGGGCCGGTTATATAGCAATCAGCCCCAGCATTTT

D gene: TRBD1
clone size: few
J gene: TRBJ1-4
V gene: TRBV18
CDR3 protein: CASSRGQLNEKLFF
CDR3 DNA: TGTGCCAGCTCACGGGGACAGCTTAATGAAAAACTGTTTTTT

D gene: NA
clone size: NA
J gene: TRBJ2-7
V gene: TRBV13
CDR3 protein: CASSLGAGIEQYF
CDR3 DNA: TGTGCCAGCAGCTTAGGGGCCGGGATCGAGCAGTACTTC

D gene: NA
clone size: NA
J gene: TRBJ2-7
V gene: TRBV5-1
CDR3 protein: CASSAHLVGQGNYEQYF
CDR3 DNA: TGCGCCAGCAGCGCCCACCTTGTAGGGCAGGGAAACTACGAGCAGTACTTC

D gene: TRBD1
clone size: few
J gene: TRBJ1-1
V gene: TRBV4-2
CDR3 protein: CASSQAPGQGSTEAFF
CDR3 DNA: TGTGCCAGCAGCCAAGCCCCGGGACAGGGATCCACTGAAGCTTTCTTT

D gene: TRBD1
clone size: NA
J gene: TRBJ2-2
V gene: TRBV10-3
CDR3 protein: CAISGQGADTGELFF
CDR3 DNA: TGTGCCATCAGCGGACAGGGGGCTGACACCGGGGAGCTGTTTTTT

D gene: TRBD1
clone size: few
J gene: TRBJ1-5
V gene: TRBV30
CDR3 protein: CAWSVLGGQGNQPQHF
CDR3 DNA: TGTGCCTGGAGTGTTTTGGGGGGACAGGGGAATCAGCCCCAGCATTTT

D gene: NA
clone size: NA
J gene: TRBJ2-7
V gene: TRBV4-2
CDR3 protein: CASSQDRDSSYEQYF
CDR3 DNA: TGTGCCAGCAGCCAAGATCGGGACTCGTCCTACGAGCAGTACTTC

D gene: TRBD1
clone size: NA
J gene: TRBJ2-5
V gene: TRBV11-2
CDR3 protein: CASSLGQGRRQETQYF
CDR3 DNA: TGTGCCAGCAGCCTGGGACAGGGGAGGCGCCAAGAGACCCAGTACTTC